The text below deals with one TCR beta chain. The entry originates in a study of PD-1 blockade in classical Hodgkin lymphoma. Produced via immunoSEQ multiplex PCR; TCRdb's table is partial and in-frame only. The sample includes over 9,000 clones, 85% seen only once; the top ten take less than 40%. This CDR3 contains 13 residues. CDR1 and CDR2 from the germline V gene are SGHDT and YYEEEE. With 5 bases removed from V and 0 bases from J, the gap between germline ends came to 8 bases. Following autologous stem cell transplantation, relapse occurred in every patient, and exposure to brentuximab vedotin varied.

The chain employs TRBV5-6 and TRBJ1-1; D not resolved. Sequenced here: peripheral blood mononuclear cells (PBMCs), sampled at baseline. This TCR came from a human donor with classical Hodgkin lymphoma. This chain's CDR3 is CASSGVLNTEAFF. The CDR3 bases are TGTGCCAGCAGTGGTGTGTTGAACACTGAAGCTTTCTTT.